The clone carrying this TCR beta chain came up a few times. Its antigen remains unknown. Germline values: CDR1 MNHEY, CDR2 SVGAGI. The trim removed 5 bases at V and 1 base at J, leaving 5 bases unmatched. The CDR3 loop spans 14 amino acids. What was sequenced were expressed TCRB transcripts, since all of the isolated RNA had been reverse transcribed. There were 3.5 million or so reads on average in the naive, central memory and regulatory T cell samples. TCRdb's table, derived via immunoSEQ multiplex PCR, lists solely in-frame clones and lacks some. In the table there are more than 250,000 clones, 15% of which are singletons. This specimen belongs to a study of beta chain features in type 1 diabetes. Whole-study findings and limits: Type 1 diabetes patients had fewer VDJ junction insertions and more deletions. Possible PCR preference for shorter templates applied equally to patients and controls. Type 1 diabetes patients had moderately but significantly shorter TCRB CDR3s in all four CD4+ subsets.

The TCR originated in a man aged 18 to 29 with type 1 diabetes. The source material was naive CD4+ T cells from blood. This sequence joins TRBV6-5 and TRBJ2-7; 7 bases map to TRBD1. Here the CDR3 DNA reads TGTGCCAGCAGTGTCCGGGACAGATCCTACGAGCAGTACTTC. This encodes CASSVRDRSYEQYF.